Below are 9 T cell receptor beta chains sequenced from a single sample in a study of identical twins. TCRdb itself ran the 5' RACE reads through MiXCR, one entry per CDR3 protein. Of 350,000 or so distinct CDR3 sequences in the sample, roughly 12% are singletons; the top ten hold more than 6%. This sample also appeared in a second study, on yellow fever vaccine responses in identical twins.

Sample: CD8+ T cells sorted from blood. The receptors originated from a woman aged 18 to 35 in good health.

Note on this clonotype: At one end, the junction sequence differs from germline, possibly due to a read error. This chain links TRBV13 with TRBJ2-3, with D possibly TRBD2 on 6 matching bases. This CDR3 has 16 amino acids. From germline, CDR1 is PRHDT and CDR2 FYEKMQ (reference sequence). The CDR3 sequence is CASSSDGREITNTQYF. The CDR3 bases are TGTGCCAGCAGCTCCGACGGGAGAGAAATCACAAATACGCAGTATTTT.

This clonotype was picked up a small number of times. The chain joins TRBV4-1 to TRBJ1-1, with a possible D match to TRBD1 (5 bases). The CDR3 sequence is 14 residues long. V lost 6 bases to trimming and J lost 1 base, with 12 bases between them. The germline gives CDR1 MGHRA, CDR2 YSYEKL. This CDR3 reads CASSNSGANTEAFF. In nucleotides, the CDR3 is TGCGCCAGCAGTAACTCCGGGGCGAACACTGAAGCTTTCTTT.

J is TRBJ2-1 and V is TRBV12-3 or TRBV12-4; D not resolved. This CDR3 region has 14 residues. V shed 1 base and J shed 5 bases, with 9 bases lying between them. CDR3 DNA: TGTGCCAGCAGTTTAGGCAGCCCGAACAATGAGCAGTTCTTC. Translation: CASSLGSPNNEQFF.

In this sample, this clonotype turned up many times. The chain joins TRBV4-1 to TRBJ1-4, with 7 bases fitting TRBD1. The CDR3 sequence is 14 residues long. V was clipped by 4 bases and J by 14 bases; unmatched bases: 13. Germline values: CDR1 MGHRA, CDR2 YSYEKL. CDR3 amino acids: CASSPKEGDRTLFF. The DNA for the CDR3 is TGCGCCAGCAGCCCCAAGGAAGGGGACAGAACTCTGTTTTTT.

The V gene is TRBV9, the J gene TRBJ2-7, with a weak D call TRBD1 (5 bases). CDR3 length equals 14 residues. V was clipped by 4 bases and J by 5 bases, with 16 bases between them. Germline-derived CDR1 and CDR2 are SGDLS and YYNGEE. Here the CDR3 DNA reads TGTGCCAGCAGCCCCACAGGTAAGGTCGACGAGCAGTACGTC. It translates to CASSPTGKVDEQYV.

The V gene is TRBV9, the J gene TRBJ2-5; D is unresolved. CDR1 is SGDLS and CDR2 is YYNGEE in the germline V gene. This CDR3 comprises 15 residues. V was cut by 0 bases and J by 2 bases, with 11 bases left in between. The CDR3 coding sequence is TGTGCCAGCAGCGTAGAATTTAGTCCACAAGAGACCCAGTACTTC. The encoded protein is CASSVEFSPQETQYF. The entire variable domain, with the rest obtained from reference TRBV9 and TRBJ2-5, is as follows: DSGVTQTPKHLITATGQRVTLRCSPRSGDLSVYWYQQSLDQGLQFLIQYYNGEERAKGNILERFSAQQFPDLHSELNLSSLELGDSALYFCASSVEFSPQETQYFGPGTRLLVL.

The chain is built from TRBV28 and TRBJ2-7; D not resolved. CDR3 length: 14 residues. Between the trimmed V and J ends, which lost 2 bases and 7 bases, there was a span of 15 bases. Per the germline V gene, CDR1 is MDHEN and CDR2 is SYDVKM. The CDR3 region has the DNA TGTGCCAGCAGTTTAGTTGGCAGGTCTGGGGAGCAGTACTTC. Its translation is CASSLVGRSGEQYF.

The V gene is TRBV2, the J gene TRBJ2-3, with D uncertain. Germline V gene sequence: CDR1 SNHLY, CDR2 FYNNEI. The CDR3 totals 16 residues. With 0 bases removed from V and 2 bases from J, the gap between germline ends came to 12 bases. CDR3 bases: TGTGCCAGCAGTGAAGCCGGTATGCCCTCCACAGATACGCAGTATTTT. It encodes CASSEAGMPSTDTQYF.

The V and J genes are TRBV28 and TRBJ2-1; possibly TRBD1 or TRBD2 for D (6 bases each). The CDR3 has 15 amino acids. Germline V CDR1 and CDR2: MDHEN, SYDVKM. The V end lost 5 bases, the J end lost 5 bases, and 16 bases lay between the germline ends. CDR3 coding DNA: TGTGCCAGCAGTCTCTGGAGGGGGGCTAACAATGAGCAGTTCTTC. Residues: CASSLWRGANNEQFF.